The clone carrying this T cell receptor beta chain appeared once. The antigen remains undetermined. J was trimmed by 9 bases and V by 1 base; bases with no gene match: 4. Germline-derived CDR1 and CDR2 are SNHLY and FYNNEI. The CDR3 is made up of 15 amino acids. The data were taken from a study of cytomegalovirus exposure and HLA in healthy donors. Study results and caveats: By a later analysis, the bulk of CMV-associated TCR beta chains appeared HLA-restricted. Researchers reportedly found TCR beta sequences accurately predicted most subjects' HLA-A and HLA-B alleles.

PCR was performed using 60 Vbeta and 13 Jbeta primers. The assay was immunoSEQ multiplex PCR, and TCRdb's table has in-frame clones only and misses some. The sample contains more than 75,000 clones, 84% of which appear only once. This TCR came from a young woman in good health and CMV-seropositive. The sample taken for sequencing was PBMCs. This chain joins TRBV2 and TRBJ1-6, with 9 nucleotides matching TRBD1. The CDR3: CASSEGTGASSPLHF. CDR3 nucleotide sequence: TGTGCCAGCAGTGAAGGGACAGGGGCTTCTTCACCCCTCCACTTT.